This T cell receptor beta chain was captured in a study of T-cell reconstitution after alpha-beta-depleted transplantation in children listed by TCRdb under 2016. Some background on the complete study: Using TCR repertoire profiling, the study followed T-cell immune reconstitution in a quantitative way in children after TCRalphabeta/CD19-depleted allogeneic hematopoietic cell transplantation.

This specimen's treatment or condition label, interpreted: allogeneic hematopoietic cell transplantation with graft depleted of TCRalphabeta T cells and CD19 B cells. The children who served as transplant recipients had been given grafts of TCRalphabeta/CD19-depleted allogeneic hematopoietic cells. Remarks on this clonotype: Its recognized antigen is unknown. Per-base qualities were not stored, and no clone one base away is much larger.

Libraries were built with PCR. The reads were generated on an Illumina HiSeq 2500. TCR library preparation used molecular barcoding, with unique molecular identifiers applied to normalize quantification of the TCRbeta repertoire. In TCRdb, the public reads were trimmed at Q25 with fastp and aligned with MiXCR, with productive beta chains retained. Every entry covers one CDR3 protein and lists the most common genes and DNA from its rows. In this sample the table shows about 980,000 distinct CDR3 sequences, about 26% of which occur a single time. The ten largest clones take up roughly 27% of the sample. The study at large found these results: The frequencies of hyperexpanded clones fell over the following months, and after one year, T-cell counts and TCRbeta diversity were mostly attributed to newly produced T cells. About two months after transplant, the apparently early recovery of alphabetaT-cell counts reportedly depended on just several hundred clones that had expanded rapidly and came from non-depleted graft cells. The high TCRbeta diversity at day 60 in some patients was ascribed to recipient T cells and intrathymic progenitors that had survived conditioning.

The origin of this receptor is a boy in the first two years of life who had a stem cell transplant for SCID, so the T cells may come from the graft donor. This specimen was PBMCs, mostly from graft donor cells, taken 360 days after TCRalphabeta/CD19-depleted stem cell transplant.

The CDR3 region has the sequence CASSLSFFGQGGTDTQYF. At the DNA level, the sequence is TGTGCCAGCAGTTTAAGTTTCTTCGGACAGGGTGGCACAGATACGCAGTATTTT. This chain is built from TRBV28 and TRBJ2-3; 8 bases in the middle match TRBD1. V lost 2 bases and J lost 1 base, and the count of bases not matched to a germline gene is 11. Taken from the germline V gene, the CDR1 and CDR2 loops are MDHEN and SYDVKM. Reading from cysteine to phenylalanine, the CDR3 counts 18 amino acids. Solely the CDR3 DNA is kept, with 54 bases framed from the first base.